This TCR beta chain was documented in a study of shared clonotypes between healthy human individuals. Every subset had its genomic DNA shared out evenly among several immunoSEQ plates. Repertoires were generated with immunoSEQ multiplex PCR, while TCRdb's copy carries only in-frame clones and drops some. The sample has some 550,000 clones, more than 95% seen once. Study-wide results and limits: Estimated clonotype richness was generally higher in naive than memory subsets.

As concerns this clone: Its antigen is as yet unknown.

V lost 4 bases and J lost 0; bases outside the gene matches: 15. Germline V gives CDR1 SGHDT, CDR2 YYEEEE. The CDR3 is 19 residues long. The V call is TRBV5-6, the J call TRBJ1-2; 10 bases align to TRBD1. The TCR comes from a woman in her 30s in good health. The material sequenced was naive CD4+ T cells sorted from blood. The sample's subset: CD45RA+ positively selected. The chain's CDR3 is CASSARTWTGGLANYGYTF. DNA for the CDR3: TGTGCCAGCAGCGCCAGAACGTGGACAGGGGGTTTGGCTAACTATGGCTACACCTTC.